The 23 T cell receptor beta chains reported below all come from one sample, sequenced in a study of blood T cell repertoires in COVID-19. The repertoire was sequenced with immunoSEQ multiplex PCR; TCRdb's copy has only in-frame clones and lacks some. This repertoire shows around 130,000 clones, approximately 83% found once; its top ten account for 18%. The sequenced sample was peripheral blood. The receptors were gathered from a woman between 50 and 59 years old who had recovered from COVID-19.

The count of this clone is one. The chain links TRBV6-6 to TRBJ1-2; tentative D call: TRBD1 (6 bases). Germline V gene sequence: CDR1 MNHNY, CDR2 SVGAGI (reference sequence). This CDR3 comprises 14 residues. V was cut by 7 bases and J by 2 bases, with 14 bases left in between. DNA for the CDR3: TGTGCCAGCAACAGGGATCCGAGGAACTATGGCTACACCTTC. It yields the protein CASNRDPRNYGYTF.

As regards this clone: Other DNA sequences of this sample code for an identical CDR3. The chain couples TRBV7-3 to TRBJ1-1, with no clear D. CDR3 length equals 13 residues. The germline V gene has CDR1 SGHTA and CDR2 FQGTGA. Trimming took off 1 base at V and 1 base at J, with 4 bases between the two ends. CDR3 nucleotide sequence: TGTGCCAGCAGCTTAAACGGGAACACTGAAGCTTTCTTT. Translating gives CASSLNGNTEAFF.

The chain links TRBV6-5 to TRBJ1-5; D is perhaps TRBD1 (6 bases). Looked up from germline, CDR1 is MNHEY and CDR2 is SVGAGI. The CDR3 runs 12 residues. V lost 5 bases and J lost 4, with 6 bases in between. DNA of the CDR3: TGTGCCAGCAGTAGGGGGAATCAGCCCCAGCATTTT. Its protein product is CASSRGNQPQHF.

The chain links TRBV3-1 (or the pseudogene TRBV3-2) to TRBJ2-2; 8 bases line up with TRBD2. Per the germline V gene, CDR1 is LGHDT and CDR2 is YNNKEL (reference sequence). The CDR3 runs 16 residues. The J segment lost 5 bases and the V segment lost 1 base, leaving 6 bases of the junction unmatched. CDR3: CASSQGGAGATGELFF. CDR3 nucleotide sequence: TGTGCCAGCAGCCAAGGGGGAGCGGGGGCGACCGGGGAGCTGTTTTTT.

The chain recombines TRBV27 with TRBJ2-1; TRBD2 might be the D (6 bases). Trimming cost V 3 bases and J 9 bases, with 9 bases left between them. Per the germline V gene, CDR1 is MNHEY and CDR2 is SMNVEV (reference sequence). The length of the CDR3 is 12 residues. The CDR3 sequence is CASSFAGLEQFF. DNA of the CDR3: TGTGCCAGCAGTTTTGCGGGACTTGAGCAGTTCTTC.

This chain connects TRBV2 to TRBJ2-7; 9 nucleotides align to TRBD1. The CDR3 is 13 residues long. Losses at the gene ends were 10 bases for V and 5 bases for J; bases not matched to a gene: 9. Germline lookup yields CDR1 SNHLY and CDR2 FYNNEI. Here the CDR3 DNA reads TGTGCCACGGGCAGGGACAGGGTCCACGAGCAGTACTTC. It encodes CATGRDRVHEQYF.

The gene calls are TRBV7-2 and TRBJ1-5, with D possibly matching TRBD1 (6 bases). Germline V gene sequence: CDR1 SGHTA, CDR2 FQGNSA. V was trimmed by 4 bases and J by 7 bases, leaving 11 bases between them. CDR3 length equals 13 residues. CDR3 protein: CASSSLRGQPQHF. The CDR3 nucleotides are TGTGCCAGCAGCTCCCTCAGGGGACAGCCCCAGCATTTT.

The rearrangement uses TRBV7-8 and TRBJ2-3; D is possibly TRBD1 (5 bases). The CDR3 sequence is 17 residues long. Germline CDR1 and CDR2: SGHVS and FQNEAQ. V lost 5 bases to trimming and J lost 4 bases, with 22 bases between them. The CDR3 sequence: CASSARSGRAVADTQYF. CDR3 bases: TGTGCCAGCAGCGCAAGATCGGGCAGGGCAGTAGCAGATACGCAGTATTTT.

About this clone: An end of the junction differs from the germline gene, which may be a read error. V gene TRBV7-9 combines with J gene TRBJ2-2; maybe TRBD1 (7 bases). The CDR3 covers 16 residues. From germline, CDR1 is SEHNR and CDR2 FQNEAQ (reference sequence). The CDR3 DNA reads as TGTGCCAGCTGCTTAGGGGGCCCGGGAGATTCCGGGGAGCTGTTTTTT. It yields the protein CASCLGGPGDSGELFF.

The gene calls are TRBV7-9 and TRBJ2-1, with 7 bases identical to TRBD2. Germline lookup yields CDR1 SEHNR and CDR2 FQNEAQ (reference sequence). The CDR3 loop spans 14 amino acids. V shed 1 base and J 4 bases; nucleotides not matched to a gene: 1. For the CDR3, the DNA is TGTGCCAGCAGCTTAGAGCGGGGATACAATGAGCAGTTCTTC. Translating gives CASSLERGYNEQFF.

This sequence joins TRBV4-1 and TRBJ1-2; D is possibly TRBD1 (6 bases). The CDR3 covers 14 residues. Germline CDR1 is MGHRA and CDR2 is YSYEKL. Trimming took 1 base from V and 7 from J, leaving 13 bases between them. CDR3 sequence reads: CASSQVSGAGGYTF. DNA of the CDR3: TGCGCCAGCAGCCAAGTCTCAGGGGCGGGTGGCTACACCTTC.

This chain joins TRBV11-3 and TRBJ1-6; D call uncertain. V gave up 3 bases and J gave up 14 bases, with 14 bases separating them. Germline lookup yields CDR1 SGHNT and CDR2 YENEEA. The CDR3 totals 13 residues. Here the CDR3 DNA reads TGTGCCAGCAGCTTTGTACAAGCGGAAGCCCTCCACTTT. Its translation: CASSFVQAEALHF.

This clone has at least ten counts. J is TRBJ2-7 and V is TRBV7-2; D is ambiguous. The V end lost 3 bases, the J end lost 5 bases, and 5 bases lay between the germline ends. The CDR3 runs to 11 residues. Germline V gene lookup returns CDR1 SGHTA and CDR2 FQGNSA. The CDR3 DNA is TGTGCCAGCAGCTTGCTAAACGAGCAGTACTTC. This codes for CASSLLNEQYF.

The chain combines TRBV9 with TRBJ1-1, with a weak D call TRBD1 (6 bases). This CDR3 has 14 amino acids. Trimming took off 4 bases at V and 0 bases at J, with 10 bases between the two ends. Germline V lookup: CDR1 SGDLS, CDR2 YYNGEE. The CDR3: CASSPTGLNTEAFF. The CDR3 region has the DNA TGTGCCAGCAGCCCGACAGGCTTGAACACTGAAGCTTTCTTT.

The V gene is TRBV19, the J gene TRBJ1-1; 7 positions match TRBD1. The J segment lost 0 bases and the V segment lost 1 base, leaving 20 bases of the junction unmatched. This CDR3 is 21 amino acids long. CDR1 is LNHDA and CDR2 is SQIVND in the germline V gene (reference sequence). The CDR3 reads CASSIGWSKTGWVPMNTEAFF. DNA of the CDR3: TGTGCCAGTAGTATAGGTTGGTCGAAGACAGGGTGGGTTCCCATGAACACTGAAGCTTTCTTT.

The rearrangement links TRBV13 to TRBJ1-2; TRBD1 matches at 9 bases. CDR1 is PRHDT and CDR2 is FYEKMQ in the germline V gene (reference sequence). Trimming at V came to 5 bases and at J to 3 bases, leaving 4 bases not matched to a gene. The CDR3 is made up of 14 amino acids. The CDR3 sequence is CASSRDRDDYGYTF. The CDR3 DNA sequence: TGTGCCAGCAGCCGGGACAGGGATGACTATGGCTACACCTTC.

The chain joins TRBV4-1 to TRBJ2-7, with 8 bases matching TRBD2. This CDR3 has 13 residues. Germline-derived CDR1 and CDR2 are MGHRA and YSYEKL. V dropped 4 bases and J dropped 2; count of bases not matched to a gene: 1. The CDR3 region is CASSLTSAYEQYF. The CDR3 DNA is TGCGCCAGCAGCCTGACTAGCGCCTACGAGCAGTACTTC.

The V call is TRBV5-1, the J call TRBJ2-3; the D is unclear. Trimming removed 8 bases from V and 4 bases from J, with 11 bases in between. Per germline, CDR1 SGHRS and CDR2 YFSETQ. CDR3 length: 12 amino acids. As DNA, the CDR3 is TGCGCCAGTACTACTGTATCAGATACGCAGTATTTT. It codes for CASTTVSDTQYF.

The chain has TRBV6-2 or TRBV6-3 and TRBJ2-5; 9 nucleotides match TRBD2. V shed 0 bases, J shed 7 bases, and the junction held 6 bases outside the gene matches. CDR3 length: 15 residues. The germline gives CDR1 MNHEY, CDR2 SVGEGT. Here the CDR3 DNA reads TGTGCCAGCAGTTACTCTTTAGCGGGAGCAGGGACCCAGTACTTC. This codes for CASSYSLAGAGTQYF.

The chain joins TRBV5-1 to TRBJ1-1; no clear D. CDR3 length: 13 amino acids. The V end was cut by 2 bases, the J end by 3 bases, with 8 bases between. Per germline, CDR1 SGHRS and CDR2 YFSETQ. In nucleotides, the CDR3 is TGCGCCAGCAGCTTTAGTGGAGACACTGAAGCTTTCTTT. It is translated as CASSFSGDTEAFF.

The gene calls are TRBV9 and TRBJ1-3; D possibly corresponds to TRBD1 (5 bases). V gave up 4 bases and J gave up 0 bases, with 23 bases separating them. The CDR3 has 19 amino acids. CDR1 and CDR2 from the germline V gene are SGDLS and YYNGEE. The CDR3 sequence is CASSFRGGEAGLSGNTIYF. CDR3 nucleotides: TGTGCCAGCAGCTTCCGCGGGGGGGAGGCAGGCCTCTCTGGAAACACCATATATTTT.

The chain carries TRBV11-3 and TRBJ2-7; no firm D call. Trimming shortened V by 1 base and J by 4 bases, and 8 bases separated the two germline ends. This CDR3 is built from 13 residues. Germline-derived CDR1 and CDR2 are SGHNT and YENEEA. The CDR3 here is CASSLGPSYEQYF. The CDR3 nucleotides are TGTGCCAGCAGCTTAGGGCCCTCATACGAGCAGTACTTC.

The CDR3 DNA sequence: TGCGCCAGCAGCTTGAGGCAGGGGGCCAGTGAAAAACTGTTTTTT. Amino acid sequence: CASSLRQGASEKLFF. This chain connects TRBV5-1 to TRBJ1-4, with TRBD1 matching over 8 bases. This CDR3 spans 15 amino acids. The J segment lost 7 bases and the V segment lost 1 base, leaving 6 bases of the junction unmatched. The germline gives CDR1 SGHRS, CDR2 YFSETQ.